These 32 T cell receptor beta chains were sequenced from one sample in a study of T cell repertoires in cytomegalovirus infection. TCRdb used MiXCR to reprocess the reads, holding one entry per CDR3 protein. There are some 280,000 distinct CDR3 sequences in the sample; about 13% occur only once, and roughly 8.7% lies in the top ten. Sequenced: PBMCs. These receptors came from a human donor in good health (CMV status not recorded). Some clones in this sample may be carry-over from other donors' samples.

In this sample, this clonotype turned up many times. V usage is TRBV7-9 and J usage is TRBJ1-1; D unresolved. Germline V CDR1 and CDR2: SEHNR, FQNEAQ (reference sequence). Trimming took off 9 bases at V and 0 bases at J, with 8 bases between the two ends. This CDR3 comprises 12 residues. The CDR3 reads CARSSVNTEAFF. For the CDR3, the DNA is TGTGCCAGAAGTTCGGTGAACACTGAAGCTTTCTTT.

Notes on this clonotype: Given a much more abundant clone one base away, this may be a read error. This chain uses TRBV28 with TRBJ1-2; 11 bases fit TRBD1. The length of the CDR3 is 15 residues. From germline, CDR1 is MDHEN and CDR2 SYDVKM. This chain's CDR3 is CTSSKKGQGAYGYTF. The CDR3 DNA follows: TGTACCAGCAGTAAGAAAGGACAGGGGGCCTATGGCTACACCTTC.

This clonotype was found many times. The chain couples TRBV4-2 to TRBJ2-2; 7 nucleotides align to TRBD2. In germline, CDR1 is LGHNA, CDR2 YNFKEQ. The V segment lost 0 bases and the J segment 0 bases; nucleotides outside the gene matches: 4. This CDR3 has 17 amino acids. In nucleotides, the CDR3 is TGTGCCAGCAGCCAAGATTGGGGAGGGGCGAACACCGGGGAGCTGTTTTTT. Its translation is CASSQDWGGANTGELFF.

In its sample, this clonotype was seen a few times. This chain's CDR3 is CSARTTGPWMNEQFF. The CDR3 nucleotides are TGCAGTGCTAGAACTACGGGACCCTGGATGAATGAGCAGTTCTTC. The chain recombines TRBV20-1 with TRBJ2-1; D may match TRBD1 or TRBD2 (5 bases each). The CDR3 sequence is 15 residues long. Germline-derived CDR1 and CDR2 are DFQATT and SNEGSKA (reference sequence). The V end lost 2 bases, the J end lost 7 bases, and 18 bases lay between the germline ends.

This clonotype has a count of ten or more. The V call is TRBV4-2, the J call TRBJ1-5; D may be TRBD1 (6 bases). The CDR3 length is 16 residues. V was shortened by 4 bases and J by 3 bases, with 16 bases between the two germline ends. Germline CDR1 reads LGHNA; CDR2 reads YNFKEQ. The CDR3 region is CASSLEGGRYNQPQHF. The DNA of the CDR3 is TGTGCCAGCAGCCTGGAAGGGGGACGGTACAATCAGCCCCAGCATTTT.

The rearrangement joins TRBV20-1 to TRBJ2-1, with TRBD1 matching over 7 bases. Germline assignment: CDR1 DFQATT and CDR2 SNEGSKA (reference sequence). The CDR3 is 12 residues long. J lost 7 bases, V lost 2 bases, and 2 bases had no gene match. CDR3 protein: CSARQGENEQFF. In nucleotides, the CDR3 is TGCAGTGCTAGACAGGGGGAGAATGAGCAGTTCTTC.

This clonotype was detected only a few times. The rearrangement joins TRBV5-1 to TRBJ2-2, with 10 bases matching TRBD1. With V trimmed by 4 bases and J by 1 base, 7 bases remained unmatched. CDR3 length equals 17 residues. Looked up from germline, CDR1 is SGHRS and CDR2 is YFSETQ. CDR3 bases: TGCGCCAGCAGCAGGGGACAGGGGAATTTGAACACCGGGGAGCTGTTTTTT. As protein: CASSRGQGNLNTGELFF.

The table lists this clonotype with a few counts. The chain joins TRBV7-9 to TRBJ2-2; unclear D gene. V shed 7 bases and J shed 1 base, with 10 bases lying between them. CDR3 length: 14 residues. Germline CDR1 and CDR2: SEHNR and FQNEAQ (reference sequence). The CDR3 spells CASIGWVNTGELFF. CDR3 sequence (DNA): TGTGCCAGCATAGGATGGGTGAACACCGGGGAGCTGTTTTTT. Supplemented by reference TRBV7-9 and TRBJ2-2, the full variable domain reads DTGVSQNPRHKITKRGQNVTFRCDPISEHNRLYWYRQTLGQGPEFLTYFQNEAQLEKSRLLSDRFSAERPKGSFSTLEIQRTEQGDSAMYLCASIGWVNTGELFFGEGSRLTVL.

There are many counts of this clonotype. The J gene is TRBJ2-3, the V gene TRBV7-2; tentative D call: TRBD2 (6 bases). The CDR3 length is 14 residues. V lost 1 base and J lost 5, with 10 bases in between. Per the germline V gene, CDR1 is SGHTA and CDR2 is FQGNSA. The CDR3 protein is CASSLDGGVDTQYF. The CDR3 DNA reads TGTGCCAGCAGCTTAGACGGAGGGGTAGATACGCAGTATTTT.

This clonotype has ten or more counts. This chain joins TRBV7-2 and TRBJ2-5, with 11 bases identical to TRBD1. The trim removed 5 bases at V and 4 bases at J, leaving 0 bases unmatched. The CDR3 covers 13 residues. The germline CDR1 and CDR2 sequences are SGHTA and FQGNSA. CDR3 sequence reads: CASSGTGGETQYF. CDR3 in DNA: TGTGCCAGCAGCGGGACAGGGGGAGAGACCCAGTACTTC.

This clonotype has just a few counts. The rearrangement links TRBV29-1 to TRBJ1-2; D is ambiguous. The length of the CDR3 is 13 residues. V lost 4 bases and J lost 4, with 13 bases in between. Germline loops: CDR1 SQVTM, CDR2 ANQGSEA. The CDR3 DNA follows: TGCAGCGTTGCTGCAGGCAGACTCTATGGCTACACCTTC. The encoded protein is CSVAAGRLYGYTF.

The CDR3 is CASSLGRGRTQYF. The CDR3 region has the DNA TGTGCCAGCAGTTTGGGCCGGGGCCGTACGCAGTATTTT. The rearrangement uses TRBV7-2 and TRBJ2-3; the D call may be TRBD1 or TRBD2 (5 bases each). CDR1 is SGHTA and CDR2 is FQGNSA in the germline V gene. There are 13 residues in the CDR3. V shed 6 bases and J shed 8 bases, with 15 bases lying between them.

The chain links TRBV20-1 to TRBJ2-5; no clear D gene. CDR1 is DFQATT, CDR2 SNEGSKA, per germline (reference sequence). The length of the CDR3 is 13 residues. With 5 bases removed from V and 3 bases from J, the gap between germline ends came to 13 bases. The CDR3: CSALDGIKETQYF. The DNA for the CDR3 is TGCAGTGCTTTGGACGGAATTAAAGAGACCCAGTACTTC.

In its sample, this clonotype was seen many times. The chain combines TRBV20-1 with TRBJ2-1; D gene unclear. CDR3 size: 17 residues. Germline V gene data show CDR1 as DFQATT and CDR2 as SNEGSKA (reference sequence). The V end lost 0 bases, the J end lost 4 bases, and 19 bases lay between the germline ends. CDR3 in amino acids: CSARDLADPIKYNEQFF. The CDR3 nucleotides are TGCAGTGCTAGAGATCTCGCGGACCCCATAAAATACAATGAGCAGTTCTTC.

This clonotype was picked up many times. The rearrangement joins TRBV7-6 to TRBJ1-6; TRBD1 aligns across 7 bases. Germline V gene lookup returns CDR1 SGHVS and CDR2 FNYEAQ. V was pared by 6 bases and J by 4 bases, with 6 bases of the junction left unmatched. This CDR3 is built from 15 residues. The CDR3: CASSRQGGYNSPLHF. CDR3 coding DNA: TGTGCCAGCAGTCGACAGGGTGGATATAATTCACCCCTCCACTTT.

This clonotype was observed a handful of times. V usage is TRBV5-1 and J usage is TRBJ1-1; D not resolved. Germline CDR1 reads SGHRS; CDR2 reads YFSETQ. This CDR3 spans 15 amino acids. With 0 bases removed from V and 0 bases from J, the gap between germline ends came to 9 bases. In DNA form, the CDR3 reads TGCGCCAGCAGCTTGGAGGTGACGGTGAACACTGAAGCTTTCTTT. Translated: CASSLEVTVNTEAFF.

Ten or more counts support this clonotype. The genes are TRBV15 and TRBJ2-5; 7 bases align to TRBD2. V dropped 5 bases and J dropped 5; count of bases not matched to a gene: 5. Germline CDR1 reads LNHNV; CDR2 reads YYDKDF (reference sequence). The CDR3 extends over 13 amino acids. This chain's CDR3 is CATSRGGRETQYF. The CDR3 bases are TGTGCCACCAGCCGCGGGGGTAGGGAGACCCAGTACTTC.

V and J are TRBV28 and TRBJ1-5; D is uncertain. Germline loops: CDR1 MDHEN, CDR2 SYDVKM. This CDR3 has 14 amino acids. Trimming pared 2 bases from V and 4 bases from J, leaving 9 bases between. Written as DNA, the CDR3 is TGTGCCAGCAGTTTAACTGCGCCAAATCAGCCCCAGCATTTT. Residues: CASSLTAPNQPQHF. Filled out from reference TRBV28 and TRBJ1-5, the complete variable domain reads DVKVTQSSRYLVKRTGEKVFLECVQDMDHENMFWYRQDPGLGLRLIYFSYDVKMKEKGDIPEGYSVSREKKERFSLILESASTNQTSMYLCASSLTAPNQPQHFGDGTRLSIL.

A few counts support this clonotype. The chain combines TRBV20-1 with TRBJ2-1, with D perhaps matching TRBD1 (6 bases). CDR1 and CDR2 from the germline V gene are DFQATT and SNEGSKA (reference sequence). Trimming stripped 1 base from V and 10 bases from J, with 8 bases between. The length of the CDR3 is 11 residues. CDR3 amino acids: CSARGGLEQFF. The CDR3 bases are TGCAGTGCTAGAGGGGGGCTCGAGCAGTTCTTC.

This clonotype appeared many times. This sequence joins TRBV7-2 and TRBJ2-7; 11 nucleotides match TRBD2. The germline V gene encodes CDR1 SGHTA and CDR2 FQGNSA. V shed 6 bases and J 4 bases; nucleotides not matched to a gene: 5. CDR3 length equals 14 residues. DNA for the CDR3: TGTGCCAGCAGGCTAGCGGGGGGAACTTACGAGCAGTACTTC. Protein: CASRLAGGTYEQYF.

This clonotype was recorded at least ten times. The chain recombines TRBV7-3 with TRBJ2-1, with a tentative D call TRBD1 (6 bases). This CDR3 has 16 residues. V was clipped by 1 base and J by 2 bases, with 12 bases between them. Germline V lookup: CDR1 SGHTA, CDR2 FQGTGA. CDR3 region: CASSLNRDTPYNEQFF. Written as DNA, the CDR3 is TGTGCCAGCAGCTTAAACCGGGACACTCCCTACAATGAGCAGTTCTTC.

In this sample, this clonotype turned up many times. This chain connects TRBV7-3 to TRBJ2-2; 7 positions match TRBD2. The CDR3 runs to 16 residues. The V and J ends lost 2 bases and 5 bases, in that order; junction bases with no gene match: 8. CDR1 and CDR2 (germline): SGHTA, FQGTGA. The CDR3 region is CASSLQAGRQTGELFF. The CDR3 DNA sequence: TGTGCCAGCAGCTTACAAGCGGGACGTCAAACCGGGGAGCTGTTTTTT.

The CDR3 DNA reads as TGCAGTGCTAGAGCCCTCGTGGCGGGAGGGAGAGATACGCAGTATTTT. Translating gives CSARALVAGGRDTQYF. V gene TRBV20-1 combines with J gene TRBJ2-3; 9 bases line up with TRBD2. The ends lost 1 base at V and 5 bases at J; junction bases unmatched: 10. The germline CDR1 and CDR2 sequences are DFQATT and SNEGSKA (reference sequence). This CDR3 is built from 16 residues.

This clonotype occurred many times. The chain couples TRBV28 to TRBJ2-5; a weak D match, TRBD1 (5 bases). Germline V gives CDR1 MDHEN, CDR2 SYDVKM. Trimming left V 3 bases short and J 5 bases short, with 13 bases between. The CDR3 totals 14 residues. In DNA form, the CDR3 reads TGTGCCAGCAGTTTCAGGGAAACGCGGGAGACCCAGTACTTC. As protein: CASSFRETRETQYF.

V and J are TRBV24-1 and TRBJ1-1; D possibly corresponds to TRBD1 (5 bases). V dropped 4 bases and J dropped 11 bases, with 16 bases sitting between them. There are 13 residues in the CDR3. The V gene's germline CDR1 is KGHDR and CDR2 SFDVKD. CDR3 residues: CATSEDTALDAFF. In DNA, the CDR3 is TGTGCCACCAGTGAGGACACGGCCCTTGACGCTTTCTTT.

This clonotype was seen many times. This chain joins TRBV5-1 and TRBJ1-1, with TRBD1 matching over 7 bases. CDR3 length equals 13 residues. Trimming at V came to 3 bases and at J to 5 bases, leaving 4 bases not matched to a gene. Germline V gene lookup returns CDR1 SGHRS and CDR2 YFSETQ. DNA of the CDR3: TGCGCCAGCAGCTCCGGGACAGATACTGAAGCTTTCTTT. Its translation is CASSSGTDTEAFF.

This clonotype was seen a few times. CDR3 in DNA: TGCAGTGCTACGCCACAGGGCCGTAGGTACGAGCAGTACTTC. Translating gives CSATPQGRRYEQYF. The chain has TRBV20-1 and TRBJ2-7; weak D call: TRBD1 (6 bases). The ends were cut back, 4 bases at V and 4 bases at J, with 17 bases in the middle. The germline V gene encodes CDR1 DFQATT and CDR2 SNEGSKA (reference sequence). CDR3 length: 14 amino acids.

This clonotype was seen ten or more times. CDR3 in DNA: TGTGCCAGCAACCCGGGGTACACCGAGCAGTACTTC. Its protein is CASNPGYTEQYF. The V gene is TRBV2, the J gene TRBJ2-7, with a possible D match to TRBD2 (5 bases). CDR1 and CDR2 from the germline V gene are SNHLY and FYNNEI. The CDR3 contains 12 residues. The ends were cut back, 7 bases at V and 6 bases at J, with 13 bases in the middle.

This clonotype was detected many times. This chain joins TRBV10-1 and TRBJ2-1, with 7 positions matching TRBD2. The CDR3 has 15 amino acids. Losses at the gene ends were 6 bases for V and 0 bases for J; bases not matched to a gene: 5. Germline loops: CDR1 WNHNN, CDR2 SYGVQD (reference sequence). The CDR3 loop is CASSASGSSYNEQFF. CDR3 bases: TGCGCCAGCAGCGCTAGCGGCAGCTCCTACAATGAGCAGTTCTTC.

This clonotype was seen a few times. This chain links TRBV18 with TRBJ1-1; the match to TRBD1 covers 10 bases. The germline V gene has CDR1 KGHSH and CDR2 LQKENI. CDR3 size: 16 residues. V was pared by 3 bases and J by 0 bases, with 4 bases of the junction left unmatched. Written as DNA, the CDR3 is TGTGCCAGCTCACCCGGGACAGGGGTCTTGAACACTGAAGCTTTCTTT. It encodes CASSPGTGVLNTEAFF.

In this sample, this clonotype turned up a few times. The chain joins TRBV12-3 or TRBV12-4 to TRBJ2-1; D might be TRBD2 (5 bases). The CDR3 is 14 amino acids. The V and J ends lost 2 bases and 6 bases respectively, with 11 bases between them. This CDR3 is CASSLLAGTNEQFF. CDR3 in DNA: TGTGCCAGCAGTTTACTAGCCGGCACCAATGAGCAGTTCTTC.

In this sample, this clonotype turned up many times. CDR3: CASSLRQGDRNEQFF. The CDR3 DNA sequence: TGTGCCAGCAGCTTACGGCAGGGGGATCGTAATGAGCAGTTCTTC. J is TRBJ2-1 and V is TRBV7-3; 7 bases align to TRBD1. The CDR3 contains 15 residues. Germline V gives CDR1 SGHTA, CDR2 FQGTGA. V lost 2 bases to trimming and J lost 7 bases; unmatched junction nucleotides: 8. Together with reference TRBV7-3 and TRBJ2-1, the CDR3 gives the full variable domain: GAGVSQTPSNKVTEKGKYVELRCDPISGHTALYWYRQSLGQGPEFLIYFQGTGAADDSGLPNDRFFAVRPEGSVSTLKIQRTERGDSAVYLCASSLRQGDRNEQFFGPGTRLTVL.